These T cell receptor beta chains were read from a single sample in a study of shared clonotypes between healthy human individuals. Clones were sequenced by immunoSEQ multiplex PCR, and TCRdb holds only the in-frame ones, with some missing. The sample has about 2.1 million clones, 93% seen once. Input material: naive CD8+ T cells from PBMCs. All receptors come from a man between 18 and 35 years old in good health. Some clones in this sample may be carry-over from other donors' samples. Each CDR3 is given with its conserved first and last residue. A D gene is named only where the DNA matches it firmly.

v_call: TRBV14; d_call: .; j_call: TRBJ2-2; cdr3_nt: TGTGCCAGCAGCCGGGAGGCAGAAACCGGGGAGCTGTTTTTT; cdr3_aa: CASSREAETGELFF
v_call: TRBV5-4; d_call: .; j_call: TRBJ1-2; cdr3_nt: TGTGCCAGCAGCTGGGTTGGGGGCGACTATGGCTACACCTTC; cdr3_aa: CASSWVGGDYGYTF
v_call: TRBV11-2; d_call: .; j_call: TRBJ1-1; cdr3_nt: TGTGCCAGCAGCTCCCCTGGAGCAGGCGGCACTGAAGCTTTCTTT; cdr3_aa: CASSSPGAGGTEAFF
v_call: TRBV4-1; d_call: .; j_call: TRBJ1-6; cdr3_nt: TGCGCCAGCAGCGATAATGCTCTTTTCTCCCTCCACTTT; cdr3_aa: CASSDNALFSLHF
v_call: TRBV7-9; d_call: TRBD2; j_call: TRBJ2-2; cdr3_nt: TGTGCCAGCACCGACGACTCACTAGCGGGAGGGAAAACCGGGGAGCTGTTTTTT; cdr3_aa: CASTDDSLAGGKTGELFF
v_call: TRBV28; d_call: .; j_call: TRBJ2-2; cdr3_nt: TGTGCCAGCAGTTTTGAGCCAGGGCTCACCGCCGGGGAGCTGTTTTTT; cdr3_aa: CASSFEPGLTAGELFF
v_call: TRBV29-1; d_call: TRBD2; j_call: TRBJ2-1; cdr3_nt: TGCAGCGCACGCACCGGGACTAGCGGGAGTGGGGCCTACAATGAGCAGTTCTTC; cdr3_aa: CSARTGTSGSGAYNEQFF
v_call: TRBV10-3; d_call: TRBD2; j_call: TRBJ2-7; cdr3_nt: TGTGCCATCACCCGGGGAGGGGATTCCTACGAGCAGTACTTC; cdr3_aa: CAITRGGDSYEQYF
v_call: TRBV10-3; d_call: .; j_call: TRBJ2-3; cdr3_nt: TGTGCCATCAGTGCCCCTGGACTATCCCCTGTAGATACGCAGTATTTT; cdr3_aa: CAISAPGLSPVDTQYF
v_call: TRBV7-9; d_call: TRBD1; j_call: TRBJ1-1; cdr3_nt: TGTGCCAGCAGGCACAACACAGGGGGCACTGAAGCTTTCTTT; cdr3_aa: CASRHNTGGTEAFF
v_call: TRBV9; d_call: TRBD1; j_call: TRBJ2-5; cdr3_nt: TGTGCCAGCAGCGTGGCTGGACAGGGGGCGGTTTTCGAGACCCAGTACTTC; cdr3_aa: CASSVAGQGAVFETQYF
v_call: TRBV2; d_call: .; j_call: TRBJ2-7; cdr3_nt: TGTGCCAGCAGTGAAGGTCAATTAGGGACATACGAGCAGTACTTC; cdr3_aa: CASSEGQLGTYEQYF
v_call: TRBV30; d_call: .; j_call: TRBJ2-1; cdr3_nt: TGTGCCTGGATGGAGAGTTCCTCGAGGAATGAGCAGTTCTTC; cdr3_aa: CAWMESSSRNEQFF
v_call: TRBV27; d_call: .; j_call: TRBJ1-2; cdr3_nt: TGTGCCAGCAGTTTATCCGCTTGGGGGGGTATCTATGGCTACACCTTC; cdr3_aa: CASSLSAWGGIYGYTF
v_call: TRBV18; d_call: TRBD1; j_call: TRBJ2-7; cdr3_nt: TGTGCCAGCCAGAACGGGACAGGACTCTACGAGCAGTACTTC; cdr3_aa: CASQNGTGLYEQYF
v_call: TRBV5-4; d_call: .; j_call: TRBJ2-2; cdr3_nt: TGTGCCAGCAGCTTGGAGGGGTTCACCGGGGAGCTGTTTTTT; cdr3_aa: CASSLEGFTGELFF